This T cell receptor beta chain was documented in a study of T cell repertoires and HLA-DP antigens. Regarding this clone: No antigen is known for it.

Amplification used primers for 54 TRBV and 13 TRBJ segments. For pre-culture CD4+ samples, the target was approximately 190,000 T cell genomes. TCRdb's table, derived via immunoSEQ multiplex PCR, lists solely in-frame clones and lacks some. The sample lists over 60,000 clones, roughly 75% occurring once. The CDR3 runs to 15 residues. Trimming took 1 base from V and 5 from J; bases not matched to a gene: 2. Germline values: CDR1 LGHNA, CDR2 YSLEER. This receptor was obtained from a man aged 55 to 69 in good health and CMV-seronegative. The V gene is TRBV4-3, the J gene TRBJ1-6, with 7 nucleotides matching TRBD1. Source material: CD4+ T cells from PBMCs. CDR3 protein: CASSQATGDNSPLHF. The CDR3 DNA reads as TGCGCCAGCAGCCAAGCCACAGGGGATAATTCACCCCTCCACTTT.